This TCR beta chain was captured by sequencing in a study of CD8 T cells in ankylosing spondylitis. Study-wide findings and caveats: In ankylosing spondylitis blood, a motif of about 8 highly homologous TCR beta variants appeared characteristic. Matched synovial fluid from ankylosing spondylitis patients was reported to be enriched for disease-linked clones. Disease-linked clones bore a CD8+ phenotype, appearing relatively rarely in peripheral blood.

Scientists made TCR beta libraries using quantitative 5'-RACE with molecular barcodes. TCRdb redid the calling of the 5' RACE reads with MiXCR, one entry per CDR3 protein. The sample has over 600,000 distinct CDR3 sequences; roughly 19% are singletons. This clonotype was seen at least ten times. Its antigen is not known. V lost 3 bases, J lost 6 bases, and 11 bases lay in between. The CDR3 covers 14 residues. Material for sequencing was blood, either unsorted or a sorted T cell fraction (not recorded which). This clonotype was obtained from a male donor with ankylosing spondylitis. V and J are TRBV12-3 or TRBV12-4 and TRBJ1-4; D may be TRBD1 (5 bases). In DNA, the CDR3 is TGTGCCAGCAGTTTGTCGGGGACCGATGAAAAACTGTTTTTT. Protein: CASSLSGTDEKLFF.